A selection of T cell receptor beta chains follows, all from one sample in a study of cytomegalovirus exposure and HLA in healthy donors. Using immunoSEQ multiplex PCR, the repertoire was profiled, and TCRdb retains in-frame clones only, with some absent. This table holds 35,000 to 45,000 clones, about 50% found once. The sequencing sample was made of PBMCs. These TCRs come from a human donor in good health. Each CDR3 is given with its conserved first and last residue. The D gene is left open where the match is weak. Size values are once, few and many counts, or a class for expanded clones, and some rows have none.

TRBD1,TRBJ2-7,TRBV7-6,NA,CASSLDRGADEQYF,TGTGCCAGCAGCTTGGACAGGGGGGCGGACGAGCAGTACTTC
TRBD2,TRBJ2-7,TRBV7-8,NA,CASSLAGGWASGGQASSYEQYF,TGTGCCAGCAGCTTAGCAGGAGGGTGGGCTAGCGGGGGGCAAGCGAGCTCCTACGAGCAGTACTTC
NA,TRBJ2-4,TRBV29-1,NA,CSVEGQRGALGKNIQYF,TGCAGCGTCGAAGGGCAACGGGGGGCCTTAGGCAAAAACATTCAGTACTTC
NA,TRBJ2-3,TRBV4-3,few,CASSPTLGGGTDTQYF,TGCGCCAGCAGCCCCACCCTCGGGGGAGGCACAGATACGCAGTATTTT
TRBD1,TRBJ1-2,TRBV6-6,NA,CASSSQGEFYYGYTF,TGTGCCAGCAGTTCACAGGGGGAGTTTTACTATGGCTACACCTTC
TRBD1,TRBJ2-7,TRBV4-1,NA,CASSDDRGRTYEQYF,TGCGCCAGCAGCGACGACAGGGGAAGGACCTACGAGCAGTACTTC
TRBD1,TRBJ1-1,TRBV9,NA,CASSGGTGDTEAFF,TGTGCCAGCAGCGGTGGGACAGGGGACACTGAAGCTTTCTTT
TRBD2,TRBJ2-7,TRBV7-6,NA,CASSLKPTSVLAGYEQYF,TGTGCCAGCAGCTTGAAGCCCACCAGCGTGCTAGCGGGATACGAGCAGTACTTC
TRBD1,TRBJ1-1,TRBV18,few,CASSSDRAGTEAFF,TGTGCCAGCTCATCGGACAGGGCCGGGACTGAAGCTTTCTTT
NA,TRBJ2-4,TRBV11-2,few,CASSLGPGTKNIQYF,TGTGCCAGCAGCTTAGGCCCAGGGACCAAAAACATTCAGTACTTC
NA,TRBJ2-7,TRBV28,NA,CASSLLAYEQYF,TGTGCCAGCAGCCTTCTCGCCTACGAGCAGTACTTC
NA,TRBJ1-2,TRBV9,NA,CASSVGEGAFTNYGYTF,TGTGCCAGCAGCGTAGGGGAAGGGGCATTTACTAACTATGGCTACACCTTC
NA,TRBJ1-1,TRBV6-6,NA,CASTGRGNTEAFF,TGTGCCAGCACCGGGCGGGGGAACACTGAAGCTTTCTTT
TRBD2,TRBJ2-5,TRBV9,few,CASSETSGGRRKETQYF,TGTGCCAGCAGCGAAACTAGCGGGGGGCGAAGGAAAGAGACCCAGTACTTC
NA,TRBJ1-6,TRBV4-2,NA,CASSQDVVGHNSPLHF,TGTGCCAGCAGCCAAGATGTCGTGGGACACAATTCACCCCTCCACTTT
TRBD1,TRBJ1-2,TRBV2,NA,CATDASDRGYGYTF,TGTGCCACCGACGCATCCGACAGGGGCTATGGCTACACCTTC
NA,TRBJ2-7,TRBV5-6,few,CASSLLSLIYEQYF,TGTGCCAGCAGCTTGTTGAGTCTTATTTACGAGCAGTACTTC
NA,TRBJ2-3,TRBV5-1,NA,CASTKTADGADTQYF,TGCGCCAGCACCAAAACTGCCGACGGGGCAGATACGCAGTATTTT
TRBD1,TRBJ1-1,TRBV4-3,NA,CASSPLGQGAEAFF,TGCGCCAGCAGCCCGCTTGGACAGGGAGCTGAAGCTTTCTTT
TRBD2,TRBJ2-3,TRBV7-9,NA,CASSLSAGGPDTQYF,TGTGCCAGCAGCTTAAGCGCGGGAGGTCCAGATACGCAGTATTTT
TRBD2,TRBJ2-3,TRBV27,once,CASSSGLAGGKTDTQYF,TGTGCCAGCAGTTCGGGACTAGCGGGGGGAAAAACAGATACGCAGTATTTT
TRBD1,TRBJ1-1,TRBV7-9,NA,CASSLGTGGMNTEAFF,TGTGCCAGCAGCTTAGGGACAGGGGGGATGAACACTGAAGCTTTCTTT
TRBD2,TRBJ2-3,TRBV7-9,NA,CASSLSGPSTDTQYF,TGTGCCAGCAGCCTTAGCGGGCCCTCCACAGATACGCAGTATTTT
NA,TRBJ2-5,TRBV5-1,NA,CASSLSGGPVGRETQYF,TGCGCCAGCAGCTTGTCCGGGGGGCCCGTAGGAAGGGAGACCCAGTACTTC
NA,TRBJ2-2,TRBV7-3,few,CASSLSSTGELFF,TGTGCCAGCAGCTTATCTAGCACCGGGGAGCTGTTTTTT
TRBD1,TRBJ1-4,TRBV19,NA,CASSIATGGAEKLFF,TGTGCCAGTAGTATAGCTACAGGGGGCGCGGAAAAACTGTTTTTT
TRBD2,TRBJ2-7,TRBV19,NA,CASSMAAGDEQYF,TGTGCCAGTAGTATGGCGGCGGGAGACGAGCAGTACTTC
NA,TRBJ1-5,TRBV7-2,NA,CASDPGGVKNQPQHF,TGTGCCAGCGATCCGGGGGGCGTCAAAAATCAGCCCCAGCATTTT
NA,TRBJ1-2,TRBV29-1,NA,CSVAGTAYGYTF,TGCAGCGTCGCCGGAACAGCTTATGGCTACACCTTC
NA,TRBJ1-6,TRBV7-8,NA,CASSLGYRDGSYNSPLHF,TGTGCCAGCAGCTTAGGGTACAGGGATGGCTCCTATAATTCACCCCTCCACTTT
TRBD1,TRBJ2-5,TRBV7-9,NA,CASSLGYQGAGETQYF,TGTGCCAGCAGCTTAGGATACCAGGGGGCGGGAGAGACCCAGTACTTC
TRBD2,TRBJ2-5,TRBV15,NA,CATSDPGLAGGRGETQYF,TGTGCCACCAGCGACCCGGGACTAGCGGGAGGGCGGGGAGAGACCCAGTACTTC
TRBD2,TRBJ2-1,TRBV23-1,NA,CASSQSGLARRTGRAADNEQFF,TGCGCCAGCAGTCAATCGGGACTAGCAAGGCGCACGGGACGGGCCGCGGACAATGAGCAGTTCTTC
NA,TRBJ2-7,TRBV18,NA,CASSPAGGSYEQYF,TGTGCCAGCTCACCGGCGGGCGGGTCCTACGAGCAGTACTTC
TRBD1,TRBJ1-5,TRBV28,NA,CASSFPGTGFQPQHF,TGTGCCAGCAGTTTCCCCGGGACAGGGTTTCAGCCCCAGCATTTT
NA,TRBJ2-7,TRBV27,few,CASSLPPHSGSYEQYF,TGTGCCAGCAGTCTCCCCCCGCATAGCGGCTCCTACGAGCAGTACTTC
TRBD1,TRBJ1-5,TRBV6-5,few,CASSGQGGNQPQHF,TGTGCCAGCAGTGGACAGGGAGGCAATCAGCCCCAGCATTTT
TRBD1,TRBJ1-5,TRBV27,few,CASSSDREWQPQHF,TGTGCCAGCAGTTCGGACAGGGAGTGGCAGCCCCAGCATTTT
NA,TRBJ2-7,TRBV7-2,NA,CASSLSSIYEQYF,TGTGCCAGCAGCTTAAGTTCAATTTACGAGCAGTACTTC
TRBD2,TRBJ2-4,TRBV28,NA,CASSLVASGGMRAKNIQYF,TGTGCCAGCAGTTTAGTCGCTAGCGGGGGGATGCGGGCCAAAAACATTCAGTACTTC
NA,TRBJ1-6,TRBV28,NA,CAGSLPGRDNSPLHF,TGTGCCGGCAGTTTACCAGGCCGTGATAATTCACCCCTCCACTTT
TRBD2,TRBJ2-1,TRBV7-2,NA,CASSFSAGGLYNEQFF,TGTGCCAGCAGCTTCAGTGCGGGAGGCCTCTACAATGAGCAGTTCTTC
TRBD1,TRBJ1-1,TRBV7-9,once,CASSPTGQVNSEAFF,TGTGCCAGCAGCCCGACGGGACAGGTTAACTCTGAAGCTTTCTTT
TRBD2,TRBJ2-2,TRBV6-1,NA,CASTTSGDTGELFF,TGTGCCAGCACGACTAGCGGGGACACCGGGGAGCTGTTTTTT
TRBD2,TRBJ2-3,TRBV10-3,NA,CAISEPPSGGFADTQYF,TGTGCCATCAGTGAGCCTCCCAGCGGGGGGTTCGCAGATACGCAGTATTTT
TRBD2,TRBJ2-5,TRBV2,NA,CASSLWGLEWIETQYF,TGTGCCAGCAGTCTATGGGGACTAGAGTGGATCGAGACCCAGTACTTC
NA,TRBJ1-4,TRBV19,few,CASRGGRGREKLFF,TGTGCCAGTAGAGGGGGAAGGGGCCGTGAAAAACTGTTTTTT
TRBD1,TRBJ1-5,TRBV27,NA,CASSTLGTGNQPQHF,TGTGCCAGCAGTACACTTGGGACAGGCAATCAGCCCCAGCATTTT
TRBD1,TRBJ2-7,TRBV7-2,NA,CASRGTVEQYF,TGTGCCAGCAGGGGGACAGTTGAGCAGTACTTC
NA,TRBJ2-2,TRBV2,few,CASKSKEITGELFF,TGTGCCAGCAAATCAAAAGAGATTACCGGGGAGCTGTTTTTT
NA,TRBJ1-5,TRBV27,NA,CASSLRRGNQPQHF,TGTGCCAGCAGTTTGAGGCGAGGAAATCAGCCCCAGCATTTT
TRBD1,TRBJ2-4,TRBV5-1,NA,CASSLPGTEGNIQYF,TGCGCCAGCAGCCTCCCCGGGACAGAAGGAAACATTCAGTACTTC
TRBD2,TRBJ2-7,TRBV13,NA,CASSLTRTSGSYEQYF,TGTGCCAGCAGCTTAACCCGGACTAGCGGGAGCTACGAGCAGTACTTC
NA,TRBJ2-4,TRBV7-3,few,CASSPRRDWLIQYF,TGTGCCAGCAGCCCTCGGCGGGACTGGCTCATTCAGTACTTC
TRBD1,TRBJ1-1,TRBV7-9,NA,CASSLQGGNTEAFF,TGTGCCAGCAGCTTACAGGGGGGGAACACTGAAGCTTTCTTT
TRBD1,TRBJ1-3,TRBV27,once,CASSFRGDSGNTIYF,TGTGCCAGCAGTTTCAGGGGGGACTCTGGAAACACCATATATTTT
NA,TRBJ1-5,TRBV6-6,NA,CARYGEGGNQPQHF,TGTGCCCGGTATGGTGAGGGAGGCAATCAGCCCCAGCATTTT
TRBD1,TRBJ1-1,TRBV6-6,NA,CASTRGQGANTEAFF,TGTGCCAGCACCCGCGGACAGGGGGCGAACACTGAAGCTTTCTTT